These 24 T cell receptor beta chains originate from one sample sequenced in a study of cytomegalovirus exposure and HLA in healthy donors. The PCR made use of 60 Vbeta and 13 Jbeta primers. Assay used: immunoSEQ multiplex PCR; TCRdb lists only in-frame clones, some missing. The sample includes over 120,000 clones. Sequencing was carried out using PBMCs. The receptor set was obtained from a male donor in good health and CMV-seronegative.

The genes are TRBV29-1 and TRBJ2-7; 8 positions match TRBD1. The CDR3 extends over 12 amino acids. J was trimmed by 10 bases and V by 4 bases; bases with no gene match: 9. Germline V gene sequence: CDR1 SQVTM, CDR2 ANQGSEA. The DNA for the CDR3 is TGCAGCGTTGCCCAGGGGGCGCAGGAACAGTACTTC. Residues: CSVAQGAQEQYF.

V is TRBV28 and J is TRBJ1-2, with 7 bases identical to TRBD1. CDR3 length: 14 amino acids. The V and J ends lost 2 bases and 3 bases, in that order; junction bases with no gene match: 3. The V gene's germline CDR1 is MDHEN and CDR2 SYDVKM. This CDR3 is CASSLTGVDYGYTF. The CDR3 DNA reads TGTGCCAGCAGTTTAACAGGGGTGGACTATGGCTACACCTTC.

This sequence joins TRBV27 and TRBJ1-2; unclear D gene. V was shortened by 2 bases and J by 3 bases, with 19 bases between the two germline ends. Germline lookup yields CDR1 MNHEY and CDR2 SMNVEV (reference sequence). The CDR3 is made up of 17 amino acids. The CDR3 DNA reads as TGTGCCAGCAGTTTAAAATTTCCGTCCCAAACGGACTATGGCTACACCTTC. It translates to CASSLKFPSQTDYGYTF.

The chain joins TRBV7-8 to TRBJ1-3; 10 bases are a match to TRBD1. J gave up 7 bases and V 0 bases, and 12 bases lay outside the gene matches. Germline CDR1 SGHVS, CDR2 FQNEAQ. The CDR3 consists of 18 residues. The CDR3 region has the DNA TGTGCCAGCAGCTTAGCCGGGACAGGGGAAGTCAAAGGGAACACCATATATTTT. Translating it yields CASSLAGTGEVKGNTIYF.

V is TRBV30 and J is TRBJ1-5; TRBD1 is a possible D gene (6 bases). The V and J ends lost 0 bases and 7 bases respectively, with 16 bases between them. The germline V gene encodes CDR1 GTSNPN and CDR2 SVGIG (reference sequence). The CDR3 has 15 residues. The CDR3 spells CAWSVQRGGLQPQHF. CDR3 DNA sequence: TGTGCCTGGAGTGTACAGAGGGGGGGGCTACAGCCCCAGCATTTT.

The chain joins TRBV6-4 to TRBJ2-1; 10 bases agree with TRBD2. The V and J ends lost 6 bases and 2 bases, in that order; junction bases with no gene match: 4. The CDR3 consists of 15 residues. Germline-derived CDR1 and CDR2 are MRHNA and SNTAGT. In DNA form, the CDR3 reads TGTGCCAGCAGCCCCGGACTAGCGGCCTACAATGAGCAGTTCTTC. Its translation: CASSPGLAAYNEQFF.

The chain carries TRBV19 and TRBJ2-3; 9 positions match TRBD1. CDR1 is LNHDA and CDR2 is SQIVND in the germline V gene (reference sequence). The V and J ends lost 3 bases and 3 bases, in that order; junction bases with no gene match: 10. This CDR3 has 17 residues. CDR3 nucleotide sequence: TGTGCCAGTAGTATTCGGGGTGGGGACAGGGCTACAGATACGCAGTATTTT. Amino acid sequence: CASSIRGGDRATDTQYF. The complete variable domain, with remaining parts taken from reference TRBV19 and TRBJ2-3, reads DGGITQSPKYLFRKEGQNVTLSCEQNLNHDAMYWYRQDPGQGLRLIYYSQIVNDFQKGDIAEGYSVSREKKESFPLTVTSAQKNPTAFYLCASSIRGGDRATDTQYFGPGTRLTVL.

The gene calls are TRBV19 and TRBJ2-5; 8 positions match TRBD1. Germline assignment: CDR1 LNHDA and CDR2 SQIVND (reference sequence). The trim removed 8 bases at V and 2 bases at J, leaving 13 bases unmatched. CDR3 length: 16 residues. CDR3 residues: CASGQGTLRAQETQYF. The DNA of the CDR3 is TGTGCCAGTGGACAGGGTACTTTACGGGCGCAAGAGACCCAGTACTTC.

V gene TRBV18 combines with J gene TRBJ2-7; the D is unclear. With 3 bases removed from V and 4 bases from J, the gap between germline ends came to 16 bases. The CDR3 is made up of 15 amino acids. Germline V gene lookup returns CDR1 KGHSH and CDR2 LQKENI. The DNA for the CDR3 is TGTGCCAGCTCACCGATTAACACTAAAGCGTACGAGCAGTACTTC. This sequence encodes CASSPINTKAYEQYF.

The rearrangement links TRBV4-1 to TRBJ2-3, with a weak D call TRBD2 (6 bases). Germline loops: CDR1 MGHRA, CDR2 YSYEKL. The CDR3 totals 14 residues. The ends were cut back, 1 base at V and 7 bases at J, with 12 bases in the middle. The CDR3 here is CASSQAEGVYTQYF. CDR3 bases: TGCGCCAGCAGCCAAGCGGAGGGCGTTTATACGCAGTATTTT.

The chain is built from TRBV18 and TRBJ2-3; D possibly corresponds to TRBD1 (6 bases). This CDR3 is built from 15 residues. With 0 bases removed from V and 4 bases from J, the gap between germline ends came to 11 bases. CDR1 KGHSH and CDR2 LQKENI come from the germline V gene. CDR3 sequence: CASSPPGRGPDTQYF. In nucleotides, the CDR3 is TGTGCCAGCTCACCACCTGGCAGGGGCCCAGATACGCAGTATTTT.

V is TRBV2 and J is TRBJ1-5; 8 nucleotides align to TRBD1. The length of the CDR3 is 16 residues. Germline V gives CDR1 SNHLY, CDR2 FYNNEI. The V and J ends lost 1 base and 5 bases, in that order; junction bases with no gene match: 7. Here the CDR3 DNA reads TGTGCCAGCAGTGAAGGAGGGACAGGTCCGGATCAGCCCCAGCATTTT. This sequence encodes CASSEGGTGPDQPQHF.

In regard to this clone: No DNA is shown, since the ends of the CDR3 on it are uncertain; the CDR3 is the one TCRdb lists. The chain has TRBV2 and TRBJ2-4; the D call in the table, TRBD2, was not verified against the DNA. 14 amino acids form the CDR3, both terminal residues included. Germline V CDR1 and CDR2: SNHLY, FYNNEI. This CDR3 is CASSEAWGAGALGF.

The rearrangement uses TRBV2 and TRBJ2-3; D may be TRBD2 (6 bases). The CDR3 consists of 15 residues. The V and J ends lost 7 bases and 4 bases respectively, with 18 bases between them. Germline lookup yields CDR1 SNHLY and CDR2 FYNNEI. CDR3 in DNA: TGTGCCAGCAACCGAATAGGGACTTCCTCAGATACGCAGTATTTT. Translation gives CASNRIGTSSDTQYF.

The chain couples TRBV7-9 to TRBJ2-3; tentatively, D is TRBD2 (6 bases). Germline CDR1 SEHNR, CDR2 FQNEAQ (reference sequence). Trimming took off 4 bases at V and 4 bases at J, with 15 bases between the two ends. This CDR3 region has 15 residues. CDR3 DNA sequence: TGTGCCAGCAGCTCATACGGTGGAGGGGCAGATACGCAGTATTTT. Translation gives CASSSYGGGADTQYF.

CDR3 residues: CASSLEETAFYGYTF. The CDR3 DNA is TGTGCCAGCAGTTTAGAAGAAACAGCCTTCTATGGCTACACCTTC. The genes are TRBV27 and TRBJ1-2; D gene uncertain. Germline assignment: CDR1 MNHEY and CDR2 SMNVEV (reference sequence). This CDR3 is 15 amino acids long. The V end lost 2 bases, the J end lost 4 bases, and 14 bases lay between the germline ends.

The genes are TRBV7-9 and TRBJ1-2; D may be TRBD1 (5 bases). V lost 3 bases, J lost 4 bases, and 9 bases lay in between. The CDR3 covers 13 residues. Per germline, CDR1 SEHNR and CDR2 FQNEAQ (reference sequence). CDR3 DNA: TGTGCCAGCAGCTTGGGGGGGTTCTATGGCTACACCTTC. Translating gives CASSLGGFYGYTF. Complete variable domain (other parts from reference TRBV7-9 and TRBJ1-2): DTGVSQNPRHKITKRGQNVTFRCDPISEHNRLYWYRQTLGQGPEFLTYFQNEAQLEKSRLLSDRFSAERPKGSFSTLEIQRTEQGDSAMYLCASSLGGFYGYTFGSGTRLTVV.

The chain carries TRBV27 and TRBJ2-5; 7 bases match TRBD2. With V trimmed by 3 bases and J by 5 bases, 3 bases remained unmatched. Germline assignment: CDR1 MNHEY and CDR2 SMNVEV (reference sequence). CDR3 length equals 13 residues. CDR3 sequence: CASSFGGVETQYF. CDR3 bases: TGTGCCAGCAGTTTTGGGGGGGTGGAGACCCAGTACTTC.

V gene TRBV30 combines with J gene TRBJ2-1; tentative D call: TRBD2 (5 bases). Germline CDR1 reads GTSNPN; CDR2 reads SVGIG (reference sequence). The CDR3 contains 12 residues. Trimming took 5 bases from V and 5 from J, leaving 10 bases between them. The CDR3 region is CAWEGRDNEQFF. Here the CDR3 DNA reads TGTGCCTGGGAGGGCCGTGACAATGAGCAGTTCTTC.

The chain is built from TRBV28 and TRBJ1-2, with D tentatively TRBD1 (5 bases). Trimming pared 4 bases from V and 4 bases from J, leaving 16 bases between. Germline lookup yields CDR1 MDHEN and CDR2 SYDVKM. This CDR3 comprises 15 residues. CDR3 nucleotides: TGTGCCAGCAGTTCCGCGGGGGAGGGCGCCTATGGCTACACCTTC. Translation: CASSSAGEGAYGYTF.

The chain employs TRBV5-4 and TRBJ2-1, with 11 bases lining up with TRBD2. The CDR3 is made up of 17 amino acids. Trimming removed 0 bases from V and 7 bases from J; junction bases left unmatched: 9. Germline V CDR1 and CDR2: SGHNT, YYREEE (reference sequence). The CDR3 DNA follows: TGTGCCAGCAGCTTGGGATTAGCGGGGGGGATTATTAATGAGCAGTTCTTC. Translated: CASSLGLAGGIINEQFF.

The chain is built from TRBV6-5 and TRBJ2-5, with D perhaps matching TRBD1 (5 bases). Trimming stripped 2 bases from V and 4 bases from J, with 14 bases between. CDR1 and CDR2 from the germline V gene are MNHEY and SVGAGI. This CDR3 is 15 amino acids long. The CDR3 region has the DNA TGTGCCAGCAGTTACGACAGTGGTAGGGGAGAGACCCAGTACTTC. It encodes CASSYDSGRGETQYF.

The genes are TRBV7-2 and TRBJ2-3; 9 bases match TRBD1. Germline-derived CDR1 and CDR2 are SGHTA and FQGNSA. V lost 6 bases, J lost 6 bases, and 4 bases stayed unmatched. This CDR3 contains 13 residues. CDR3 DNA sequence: TGTGCCAGCAGTCCACAGGGGGCTGATACGCAGTATTTT. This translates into CASSPQGADTQYF.

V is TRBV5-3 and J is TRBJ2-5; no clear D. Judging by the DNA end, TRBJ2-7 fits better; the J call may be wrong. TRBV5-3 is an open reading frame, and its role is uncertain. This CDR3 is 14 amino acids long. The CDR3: CARSFLGRTYEQYF. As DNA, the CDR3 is TGTGCCAGAAGCTTTTTGGGCAGAACCTACGAGCAGTACTTC.